This entry lists 20 T cell receptor beta chains sequenced from one sample in a study of shared clonotypes between healthy human individuals. Assay used: immunoSEQ multiplex PCR; TCRdb lists only in-frame clones, some missing. The data contain some 2,000,000 clones, approximately 96% of them singletons. The sample consisted of naive CD4+ T cells sorted from blood. Stated subset: CD45RA+ positively selected. These receptor sequences come from a man aged 18 to 29 in good health.

The rearrangement uses TRBV2 and TRBJ1-4; D is unresolved. Germline CDR1 reads SNHLY; CDR2 reads FYNNEI. V was cut by 8 bases and J by 4 bases, with 11 bases left in between. This CDR3 spans 13 amino acids. The CDR3 spells CASSIFLNEKLFF. In nucleotides, the CDR3 is TGTGCCAGCTCGATCTTCCTTAATGAAAAACTGTTTTTT.

The chain couples TRBV6-6 to TRBJ1-4; D may be TRBD1 (5 bases). The CDR3 extends over 16 amino acids. Looked up from germline, CDR1 is MNHNY and CDR2 is SVGAGI (reference sequence). V lost 0 bases, J lost 3 bases, and 11 bases lay in between. The DNA of the CDR3 is TGTGCCAGCAGTTACTCGAGCAGGGATTCTAATGAAAAACTGTTTTTT. This gives the protein CASSYSSRDSNEKLFF.

V gene TRBV11-2 combines with J gene TRBJ2-1; TRBD1 is a possible D gene (6 bases). The CDR3 covers 16 residues. CDR1 SGHAT and CDR2 FQNNGV come from the germline V gene. The V and J ends lost 4 bases and 4 bases respectively, with 17 bases between them. The CDR3 loop reads CASSSPTGLTYNEQFF. The CDR3 bases are TGTGCCAGCAGCTCCCCTACAGGGCTAACTTACAATGAGCAGTTCTTC.

The chain has TRBV2 and TRBJ2-3; a weak D match, TRBD2 (7 bases). The CDR3 loop spans 13 amino acids. V gave up 11 bases and J gave up 5 bases, with 17 bases separating them. Germline V CDR1 and CDR2: SNHLY, FYNNEI. CDR3 amino acids: CAGEGGARDTQYF. CDR3 DNA sequence: TGTGCCGGAGAGGGGGGGGCCAGAGATACGCAGTATTTT.

The rearrangement uses TRBV12-5 and TRBJ1-6; 10 bases fit TRBD1. The CDR3 runs 15 residues. The ends lost 6 bases at V and 9 bases at J; junction bases unmatched: 8. The V gene's germline CDR1 is LGHNT and CDR2 FRNRAP. The CDR3 is CASGPDRGESSPLHF. DNA for the CDR3: TGTGCTAGTGGCCCGGACAGGGGGGAGAGTTCACCCCTCCACTTT.

The chain employs TRBV12-5 and TRBJ1-6; D not resolved. Germline-derived CDR1 and CDR2 are LGHNT and FRNRAP. There are 15 residues in the CDR3. Trimming took 0 bases from V and 4 from J, leaving 7 bases between them. In nucleotides, the CDR3 is TGTGCTAGTGGTTTGGTATCGGGGTATAATTCACCCCTCCACTTT. Amino acids: CASGLVSGYNSPLHF.

As concerns this clone: The sample carries other DNA sequences with the same CDR3. This rearrangement joins TRBV18 to TRBJ1-6, with a possible D match to TRBD1 (6 bases). In germline, CDR1 is KGHSH, CDR2 LQKENI. The V and J ends lost 1 base and 5 bases respectively, with 9 bases between them. This CDR3 is built from 15 residues. Here the CDR3 DNA reads TGTGCCAGCTCACCACAAGGGGGGAATAATTCACCCCTCCACTTT. Protein sequence: CASSPQGGNNSPLHF.

V usage is TRBV29-1 and J usage is TRBJ2-1; a weak D match, TRBD2 (6 bases). Trimming shortened V by 2 bases and J by 6 bases, and 11 bases separated the two germline ends. Germline V gene lookup returns CDR1 SQVTM and CDR2 ANQGSEA. CDR3 length: 13 residues. The CDR3 sequence is CSVELLARNEQFF. The CDR3 DNA follows: TGCAGCGTTGAATTACTAGCCCGCAATGAGCAGTTCTTC.

J is TRBJ2-6 and V is TRBV27; 10 nucleotides line up with TRBD1. J lost 2 bases, V lost 8 bases, and 6 bases had no gene match. The germline V gene has CDR1 MNHEY and CDR2 SMNVEV (reference sequence). CDR3 length: 16 residues. CDR3 DNA sequence: TGTGCCAGCCGACAGGGGGCGCCCCCTGGGGCCAACGTCCTGACTTTC. Protein sequence: CASRQGAPPGANVLTF.

This clone was seen just once. The genes are TRBV9 and TRBJ1-5; weak D call: TRBD1 (5 bases). Trimming cost V 0 bases and J 1 base, with 8 bases left between them. This CDR3 contains 15 residues. Germline V gene data show CDR1 as SGDLS and CDR2 as YYNGEE. In DNA form, the CDR3 reads TGTGCCAGCAGCGTAGAACGGGGGAGCAATCAGCCCCAGCATTTT. Protein sequence: CASSVERGSNQPQHF.

This rearrangement joins TRBV19 to TRBJ1-2; D unclear. Trimming pared 7 bases from V and 3 bases from J, leaving 18 bases between. The CDR3 spans 15 residues. Germline CDR1 LNHDA, CDR2 SQIVND (reference sequence). CDR3 coding DNA: TGTGCCAGTACCCCCGGTGACGGCCGATACTATGGCTACACCTTC. Encoded protein: CASTPGDGRYYGYTF. Full variable domain (rest looked up from reference TRBV19 and TRBJ1-2): DGGITQSPKYLFRKEGQNVTLSCEQNLNHDAMYWYRQDPGQGLRLIYYSQIVNDFQKGDIAEGYSVSREKKESFPLTVTSAQKNPTAFYLCASTPGDGRYYGYTFGSGTRLTVV.

With respect to this clone: The sample carries other DNA sequences with the same CDR3. V gene TRBV5-1 combines with J gene TRBJ2-1; D is perhaps TRBD2 (5 bases). CDR1 is SGHRS, CDR2 YFSETQ, per germline. The CDR3 contains 15 residues. V lost 0 bases, J lost 2 bases, and 9 bases lay in between. CDR3 amino acids: CASSLGLATYNEQFF. CDR3 nucleotide sequence: TGCGCCAGCAGCTTGGGGCTAGCTACCTACAATGAGCAGTTCTTC.

This clone was recorded only once. The rearrangement joins TRBV25-1 to TRBJ1-3; D is undetermined. With 6 bases removed from V and 4 bases from J, the gap between germline ends came to 10 bases. The CDR3 has 13 residues. Per germline, CDR1 MGHDK and CDR2 SYGVNS. The chain's CDR3 is CASRTSGGNTIYF. CDR3 DNA sequence: TGTGCCAGCAGGACGTCGGGGGGAAACACCATATATTTT.

The rearrangement uses TRBV7-9 and TRBJ2-7; 8 bases line up with TRBD1. Germline V lookup: CDR1 SEHNR, CDR2 FQNEAQ (reference sequence). The CDR3 runs 15 residues. Unmatched junction bases numbered 8, after V lost 1 base and J lost 6 bases. The CDR3 spells CASSLGQGARGEQYF. The CDR3 DNA is TGTGCCAGCAGCTTAGGCCAGGGGGCGCGTGGCGAGCAGTACTTC.

This CDR3 is CASSLGTGEETQYF. The CDR3 coding sequence is TGTGCCAGCAGCTTAGGAACGGGGGAGGAGACCCAGTACTTC. The chain is built from TRBV11-2 and TRBJ2-5; possibly TRBD2 for D (6 bases). CDR1 and CDR2 from the germline V gene are SGHAT and FQNNGV. The length of the CDR3 is 14 residues. Trimming left V 1 base short and J 5 bases short, with 11 bases between. The full variable domain, completed using reference TRBV11-2 and TRBJ2-5, is EAGVAQSPRYKIIEKRQSVAFWCNPISGHATLYWYQQILGQGPKLLIQFQNNGVVDDSQLPKDRFSAERLKGVDSTLKIQPAKLEDSAVYLCASSLGTGEETQYFGPGTRLLVL.

In the case of this clone: Other DNA sequences in this specimen translate into the identical CDR3. This chain joins TRBV18 and TRBJ2-2, with D possibly matching TRBD2 (5 bases). Looked up from germline, CDR1 is KGHSH and CDR2 is LQKENI. CDR3 length equals 16 residues. Between the trimmed V and J ends, which lost 2 bases and 2 bases, there was a span of 12 bases. CDR3 sequence reads: CASSPTSGVNTGELFF. The CDR3 region has the DNA TGTGCCAGCTCACCAACAAGCGGAGTCAACACCGGGGAGCTGTTTTTT.

V and J are TRBV5-4 and TRBJ2-2; TRBD1 agrees at 8 bases. Germline V lookup: CDR1 SGHNT, CDR2 YYREEE (reference sequence). The CDR3 sequence is 13 residues long. V gave up 4 bases and J gave up 5 bases; unmatched junction bases: 1. CDR3 bases: TGTGCCAGCAGCCGACAGGGGACCGGGGAGCTGTTTTTT. This gives the protein CASSRQGTGELFF.

The chain recombines TRBV9 with TRBJ1-1; maybe TRBD1 (5 bases). The CDR3 has 13 residues. Germline V gene lookup returns CDR1 SGDLS and CDR2 YYNGEE. V was shortened by 6 bases and J by 6 bases, with 15 bases between the two germline ends. The CDR3 region is CASNSPGASEAFF. The DNA of the CDR3 is TGTGCCAGCAACTCTCCTGGGGCATCTGAAGCTTTCTTT. Looking up the rest from reference TRBV9 and TRBJ1-1 gives the full variable domain: DSGVTQTPKHLITATGQRVTLRCSPRSGDLSVYWYQQSLDQGLQFLIQYYNGEERAKGNILERFSAQQFPDLHSELNLSSLELGDSALYFCASNSPGASEAFFGQGTRLTVV.

The chain links TRBV18 to TRBJ2-7; 10 nucleotides align to TRBD1. V trimming: 3 bases; J trimming: 7 bases; junction bases outside the gene matches: 9. The CDR3 runs 15 residues. The germline V gene has CDR1 KGHSH and CDR2 LQKENI. CDR3 bases: TGTGCCAGCTCACCCGGTTCGACAGGGGGCGGTGAGCAGTACTTC. Protein: CASSPGSTGGGEQYF. Complete variable domain (other parts from reference TRBV18 and TRBJ2-7): NAGVMQNPRHLVRRRGQEARLRCSPMKGHSHVYWYRQLPEEGLKFMVYLQKENIIDESGMPKERFSAEFPKEGPSILRIQQVVRGDSAAYFCASSPGSTGGGEQYFGPGTRLTVT.

The chain combines TRBV7-6 with TRBJ2-1; a weak D match, TRBD1 (7 bases). This CDR3 region has 12 residues. The ends were cut back, 5 bases at V and 7 bases at J, with 9 bases in the middle. CDR1 SGHVS and CDR2 FNYEAQ come from the germline V gene. CDR3 coding DNA: TGTGCCAGCAGCGCAGGGGGGAATGAGCAGTTCTTC. It specifies CASSAGGNEQFF.